One sample yielded the 21 T cell receptor beta chains listed below, sequenced in a study of T cells after yellow fever vaccination (dated by TCRdb to about 2019). Libraries came from 5' RACE. TCRdb shows the sequencer as Illumina NovaSeq 6000. TCRdb redid the processing of the public reads, applying fastp at Q25 and MiXCR, and retained in-frame beta chains. One record per CDR3 amino acid sequence lists the most common genes and DNA. Within this sample are more than 300,000 distinct CDR3 sequences, with approximately 4.5% of them counted one time only. The ten largest clones represent roughly 21% of the sample. What this sample's treatment or condition label stands for: live attenuated yellow fever vaccine strain. Sequences were derived from PBMCs, sampled 15 days after the yellow fever booster vaccination. The source is a man in his late teens or twenties who received the YFV17D yellow fever vaccine.

Only a few counts were recorded for this clonotype. The chain has TRBV5-1 and TRBJ1-1; the D gene is possibly TRBD1 (6 bases). Trimming cost V 3 bases and J 8 bases, with 17 bases left between them. This CDR3 region has 14 residues. CDR1 SGHRS and CDR2 YFSETQ come from the germline V gene. CDR3: CASSSLGGNQEAFF. CDR3 coding DNA: TGCGCCAGCAGCTCGCTAGGGGGGAATCAAGAAGCTTTCTTT.

In this sample, this clonotype turned up a few times. The J gene is TRBJ1-6, the V gene TRBV4-3, with D hard to call. Looked up from germline, CDR1 is LGHNA and CDR2 is YSLEER. CDR3 size: 14 residues. Trimming removed 8 bases from V and 5 bases from J, with 13 bases in between. CDR3 amino acids: CASGYRVDNSPLHF. CDR3 DNA sequence: TGCGCCAGCGGCTACCGGGTCGATAATTCACCCCTCCACTTT.

This clonotype turned up a few times. The chain is built from TRBV15 and TRBJ1-5; D is possibly TRBD1 (6 bases). Germline CDR1 LNHNV, CDR2 YYDKDF (reference sequence). This CDR3 contains 12 residues. V lost 5 bases and J lost 7, with 9 bases in between. CDR3 in amino acids: CATSPQGQPQHF. For the CDR3, the DNA is TGTGCCACCAGCCCACAGGGACAGCCCCAGCATTTT.

This clonotype came up many times. The CDR3 DNA reads as TGCGCCAGCAGCTTGGTTGGACAGCAAGAGACCCAGTACTTC. This sequence encodes CASSLVGQQETQYF. The chain links TRBV5-1 to TRBJ2-5; tentatively, D is TRBD1 (6 bases). The length of the CDR3 is 14 residues. V lost 0 bases, J lost 2 bases, and 8 bases lay in between. Germline lookup yields CDR1 SGHRS and CDR2 YFSETQ.

The V call is TRBV4-3, the J call TRBJ2-6; D uncertain. Germline loops: CDR1 LGHNA, CDR2 YSLEER. CDR3 length equals 17 residues. Trimming left V 0 bases short and J 4 bases short, with 13 bases between. CDR3 residues: CASSQESHSLGANVLTF. Here the CDR3 DNA reads TGCGCCAGCAGCCAAGAAAGCCACTCTTTGGGGGCCAACGTCCTGACTTTC.

A few counts support this clonotype. The CDR3 loop is CASSRTGLGETQYF. The CDR3 nucleotides are TGTGCCAGCAGTCGTACAGGGCTGGGGGAGACCCAGTACTTC. This rearrangement joins TRBV12-3 or TRBV12-4 to TRBJ2-5; D is perhaps TRBD1 (6 bases). V lost 5 bases and J 5 bases, leaving 15 bases between the germline ends. This CDR3 has 14 amino acids.

The genes are TRBV10-3 and TRBJ2-2; D perhaps matches TRBD2 (7 bases). Per the germline V gene, CDR1 is ENHRY and CDR2 is SYGVKD. This CDR3 contains 16 residues. Trimming shortened V by 3 bases and J by 6 bases, and 17 bases separated the two germline ends. CDR3 in DNA: TGTGCCATCAGTGACCGGGGAGGGAGGACAGCCGGGGAGCTGTTTTTT. Translation: CAISDRGGRTAGELFF.

This clonotype was detected many times. The rearrangement uses TRBV5-1 and TRBJ1-1; no clear D. CDR3 length equals 15 residues. Germline V CDR1 and CDR2: SGHRS, YFSETQ. The germline V and J ends were trimmed by 1 base and 0 bases, with 10 bases remaining between them. In nucleotides, the CDR3 is TGCGCCAGCAGCTTGACCGTCACGATGAACACTGAAGCTTTCTTT. Encoded protein: CASSLTVTMNTEAFF.

This clonotype was seen more than once but under ten times. The chain employs TRBV6-5 and TRBJ1-4, with D possibly TRBD1 on 5 matching bases. The ends were cut back, 6 bases at V and 4 bases at J, with 15 bases in the middle. The CDR3 covers 15 residues. Germline V gene data show CDR1 as MNHEY and CDR2 as SVGAGI. In nucleotides, the CDR3 is TGTGCCAGCAGACCAGGGCCGTTTGGTAATGAAAAACTGTTTTTT. Amino acid sequence: CASRPGPFGNEKLFF.

In this sample, this clonotype turned up a few times. The rearrangement joins TRBV6-2 or TRBV6-3 to TRBJ1-2, with 7 bases aligning to TRBD1. CDR1 is MNHEY, CDR2 SVGEGT, per germline. The CDR3 runs to 14 residues. J lost 6 bases, V lost 4 bases, and 8 bases had no gene match. CDR3 amino acids: CASSSDRFGDGYTF. The CDR3 DNA follows: TGTGCCAGCAGTTCGGACAGGTTCGGGGATGGCTACACCTTC.

This clonotype showed up many times. The chain carries TRBV7-2 and TRBJ2-7, with 9 bases aligning to TRBD1. This CDR3 comprises 14 residues. V lost 5 bases and J lost 3; bases outside the gene matches: 5. CDR1 SGHTA and CDR2 FQGNSA come from the germline V gene. As DNA, the CDR3 is TGTGCCAGCAGCCCCCAGACAGGGGGCTACGAGCAGTACTTC. This encodes CASSPQTGGYEQYF.

This sequence joins TRBV24-1 and TRBJ1-5; D not resolved. There are 13 residues in the CDR3. The V and J ends lost 9 bases and 1 base respectively, with 9 bases between them. Germline values: CDR1 KGHDR, CDR2 SFDVKD. This chain's CDR3 is CATRGGSNQPQHF. The CDR3 DNA sequence: TGTGCCACCCGGGGAGGAAGCAATCAGCCCCAGCATTTT.

This clonotype was seen more than once but under ten times. The rearrangement joins TRBV5-1 to TRBJ2-1; maybe TRBD1 (6 bases). In germline, CDR1 is SGHRS, CDR2 YFSETQ. This CDR3 comprises 13 residues. V was trimmed by 7 bases and J by 5 bases, leaving 13 bases between them. The CDR3 sequence is CASGDTPNNEQFF. CDR3 sequence (DNA): TGCGCCAGCGGGGACACCCCAAACAATGAGCAGTTCTTC.

This clonotype has ten or more counts. The J gene is TRBJ2-2, the V gene TRBV7-9; 8 bases are a match to TRBD1. J gave up 7 bases and V 4 bases, and 8 bases lay outside the gene matches. The CDR3 length is 15 residues. The germline CDR1 and CDR2 sequences are SEHNR and FQNEAQ (reference sequence). CDR3 nucleotides: TGTGCCAGCAGCTACTCAGGGGGCAAAAACGGGGAGCTGTTTTTT. This translates into CASSYSGGKNGELFF.

This clonotype was found a few times. The chain joins TRBV20-1 to TRBJ2-3; 12 bases are shared with TRBD2. The J segment lost 0 bases and the V segment lost 0 bases, leaving 7 bases of the junction unmatched. The V gene's germline CDR1 is DFQATT and CDR2 SNEGSKA (reference sequence). The CDR3 covers 18 residues. The CDR3 nucleotides read TGCAGTGCTAGAGATTGGCTAGCGGGAGGGACTAGCACAGATACGCAGTATTTT. This translates into CSARDWLAGGTSTDTQYF.

This clonotype has a count of ten or more. The V and J genes are TRBV5-5 and TRBJ1-2; D is possibly TRBD1 (5 bases). The CDR3 sequence is 15 residues long. The V gene's germline CDR1 is SGHKS and CDR2 YYEKEE (reference sequence). V was cut by 5 bases and J by 3 bases, with 17 bases left in between. The CDR3 nucleotides are TGTGCCAGCAGACCCTGGGACGGAGTGGACTATGGCTACACCTTC. It specifies CASRPWDGVDYGYTF.

A few counts support this clonotype. The chain is built from TRBV10-2 and TRBJ1-6, with D possibly TRBD1 on 6 matching bases. Germline V gene lookup returns CDR1 WSHSY and CDR2 SAAADI. Trimming stripped 2 bases from V and 9 bases from J, with 8 bases between. The CDR3 has 13 residues. CDR3 region: CASSEGRGSPLHF. The CDR3, as DNA: TGCGCCAGCAGTGAGGGCAGGGGTTCACCCCTCCACTTT.

This clonotype was seen at least ten times. The chain recombines TRBV7-6 with TRBJ2-7; D may be TRBD2 (7 bases). Trimming took 2 bases from V and 3 from J, leaving 14 bases between them. Germline V CDR1 and CDR2: SGHVS, FNYEAQ. The CDR3 has 15 residues. The CDR3 loop is CASSLFGGPGYEQYV. DNA for the CDR3: TGTGCCAGCAGCTTATTCGGGGGGCCCGGCTACGAGCAGTACGTC.

The chain combines TRBV7-6 with TRBJ2-3, with D unresolved. Germline V gives CDR1 SGHVS, CDR2 FNYEAQ. The ends were cut back, 2 bases at V and 0 bases at J, with 9 bases in the middle. The CDR3 totals 15 residues. CDR3 protein: CASSLRAESTDTQYF. CDR3 nucleotide sequence: TGTGCCAGCAGCTTACGGGCAGAAAGCACAGATACGCAGTATTTT. Together with reference TRBV7-6 and TRBJ2-3, the CDR3 gives the full variable domain: GAGVSQSPRYKVTKRGQDVALRCDPISGHVSLYWYRQALGQGPEFLTYFNYEAQQDKSGLPNDRFSAERPEGSISTLTIQRTEQRDSAMYRCASSLRAESTDTQYFGPGTRLTVL.

A few counts support this clonotype. The V call is TRBV7-2, the J call TRBJ1-1; 9 nucleotides match TRBD1. The germline CDR1 and CDR2 sequences are SGHTA and FQGNSA. This CDR3 contains 15 residues. V lost 4 bases and J lost 1; bases outside the gene matches: 4. Here the CDR3 reads CASSSQGATNTEAFF. DNA of the CDR3: TGTGCCAGCAGCTCACAGGGGGCCACGAACACTGAAGCTTTCTTT. Combining the CDR3 with reference TRBV7-2 and TRBJ1-1 gives the whole variable domain GAGVSQSPSNKVTEKGKDVELRCDPISGHTALYWYRQSLGQGLEFLIYFQGNSAPDKSGLPSDRFSAERTGGSVSTLTIQRTQQEDSAVYLCASSSQGATNTEAFFGQGTRLTVV.

Many counts were recorded for this clonotype. The CDR3 loop reads CASSYSRTASYEQYF. In DNA, the CDR3 is TGTGCCAGCAGTTACTCCCGGACAGCCTCCTACGAGCAGTACTTC. The rearrangement joins TRBV6-5 to TRBJ2-7; the D gene is possibly TRBD1 (6 bases). Germline V gives CDR1 MNHEY, CDR2 SVGAGI. Trimming shortened V by 0 bases and J by 0 bases, and 9 bases separated the two germline ends. CDR3 length: 15 amino acids.